This T cell receptor (beta chain) originates from a study of blood T cell repertoires in COVID-19. Study-wide context: PBMCs, B-cell-depleted T cells, or T cells were the source of the cDNA or gDNA that made up the material.

This clone was observed once. Self-reported history from a screening survey and questionnaire set each donor's cohort. Sequencing was performed with immunoSEQ multiplex PCR; in TCRdb, only in-frame clones are kept and a portion is missing. The sample has some 200,000 clones, around 92% seen once. From germline, CDR1 is MNHEY and CDR2 SMNVEV (reference sequence). V shed 5 bases, J shed 8 bases, and the junction held 8 bases outside the gene matches. CDR3 length: 15 residues. The receptor was isolated from a woman between 18 and 30 years old who had recovered from COVID-19. Material: PBMCs or T cells enriched from blood (not recorded which). The chain carries TRBV27 and TRBJ1-4, with TRBD1 identical over 10 bases. The CDR3 bases are TGTGCCAGCAGTCACGGGACAGGGGTCGGAGAAAAACTGTTTTTT. Its protein product is CASSHGTGVGEKLFF.